The T cell receptor (beta chain) described here comes from a study of brain T cells in children with intractable seizures. Libraries were prepared by immunoSEQ multiplex PCR; TCRdb keeps only in-frame clonotypes and omits some of them. This table holds 50,000 to 75,000 clones, roughly 95% found once. Surgery cases with the highest brain T cell transcript signatures were chosen for sequencing. CDR1 is SEHNR and CDR2 is FQNEAQ in the germline V gene (reference sequence). The CDR3 sequence is 14 residues long. V was pared by 5 bases and J by 3 bases, with 3 bases of the junction left unmatched. The genes are TRBV7-9 and TRBJ1-1, with TRBD1 matching 10 bases. This receptor was obtained from a boy in the first two years of life with focal cortical dysplasia and intractable seizures. Sequenced here: peripheral blood, sampled at surgery. The CDR3 sequence is CASSRQGADTEAFF. DNA of the CDR3: TGTGCCAGCAGCCGACAGGGGGCAGACACTGAAGCTTTCTTT.